The clone carrying this T cell receptor (beta chain) was recorded only once. No antigen is known for it. TCRdb reanalysed the reads using MiXCR and keeps one entry per CDR3 protein. The sample records some 940,000 distinct CDR3 sequences, roughly a third being singletons. This entry belongs to a study of T cell repertoires in cytomegalovirus infection. The wider study: Used in the study were CMV epitopes, some recently identified and HLA-C-restricted, others well-studied and HLA-B-restricted. Study-level findings and limits: CMV-specific HLA-C-restricted TCR beta clonotypes dominated the ex vivo response.

From germline, CDR1 is SGHKS and CDR2 YYEKEE (reference sequence). CDR3 length: 17 residues. The ends were cut back, 3 bases at V and 0 bases at J, with 15 bases in the middle. The source is a human donor in good health (CMV status not recorded). Some clones in this sample may be carry-over from other donors' samples. This specimen was cultured CD8+ T cells from PBMCs, taken from culture after CMV antigen stimulation. The V gene is TRBV5-5, the J gene TRBJ2-2; D may be TRBD2 (5 bases). This chain's CDR3 is CASSSREHRSNTGELFF. In DNA, the CDR3 is TGTGCCAGCAGCTCCCGGGAACATCGTTCGAACACCGGGGAGCTGTTTTTT.